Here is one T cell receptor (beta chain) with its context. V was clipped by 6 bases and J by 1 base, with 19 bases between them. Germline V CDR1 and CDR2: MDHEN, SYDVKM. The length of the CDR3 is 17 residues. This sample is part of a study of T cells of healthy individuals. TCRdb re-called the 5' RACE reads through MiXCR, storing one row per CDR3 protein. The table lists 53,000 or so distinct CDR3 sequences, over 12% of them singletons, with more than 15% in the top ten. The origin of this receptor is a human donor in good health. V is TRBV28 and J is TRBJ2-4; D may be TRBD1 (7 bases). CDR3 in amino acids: CASRVYRGGGAKNIQYF. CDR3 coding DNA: TGTGCCAGCAGGGTATACAGGGGCGGAGGGGCCAAAAACATTCAGTACTTC.